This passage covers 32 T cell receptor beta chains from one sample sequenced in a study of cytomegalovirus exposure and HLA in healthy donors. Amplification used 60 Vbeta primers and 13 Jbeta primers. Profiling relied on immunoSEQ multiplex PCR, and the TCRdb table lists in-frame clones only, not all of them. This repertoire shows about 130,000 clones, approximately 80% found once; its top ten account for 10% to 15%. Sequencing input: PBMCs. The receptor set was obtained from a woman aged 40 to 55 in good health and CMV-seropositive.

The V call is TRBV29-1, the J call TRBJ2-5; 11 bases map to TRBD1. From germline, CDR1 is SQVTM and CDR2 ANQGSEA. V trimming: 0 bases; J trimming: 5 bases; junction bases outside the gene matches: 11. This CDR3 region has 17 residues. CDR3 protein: CSVEDPGQGETFETQYF. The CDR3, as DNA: TGCAGCGTTGAAGACCCGGGACAGGGGGAAACATTCGAGACCCAGTACTTC.

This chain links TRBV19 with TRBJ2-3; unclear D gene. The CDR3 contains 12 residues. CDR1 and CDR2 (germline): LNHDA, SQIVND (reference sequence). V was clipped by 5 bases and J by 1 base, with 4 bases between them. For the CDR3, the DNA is TGTGCCAGTAGTCGCGGCACAGATACGCAGTATTTT. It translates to CASSRGTDTQYF.

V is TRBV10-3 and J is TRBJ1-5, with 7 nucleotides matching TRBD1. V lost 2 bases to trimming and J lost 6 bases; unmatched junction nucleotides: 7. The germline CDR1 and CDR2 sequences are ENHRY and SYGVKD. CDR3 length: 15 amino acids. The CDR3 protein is CAISEAGGFSQPQHF. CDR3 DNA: TGTGCCATCAGTGAGGCAGGGGGATTCAGTCAGCCCCAGCATTTT.

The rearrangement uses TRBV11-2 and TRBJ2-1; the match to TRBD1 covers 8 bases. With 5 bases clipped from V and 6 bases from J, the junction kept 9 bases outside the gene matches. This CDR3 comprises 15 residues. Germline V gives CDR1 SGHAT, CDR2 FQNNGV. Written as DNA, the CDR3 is TGTGCCAGCAGCCCCAGGACAGGGTTAGGCAATGAGCAGTTCTTC. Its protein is CASSPRTGLGNEQFF. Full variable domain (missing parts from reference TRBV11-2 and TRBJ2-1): EAGVAQSPRYKIIEKRQSVAFWCNPISGHATLYWYQQILGQGPKLLIQFQNNGVVDDSQLPKDRFSAERLKGVDSTLKIQPAKLEDSAVYLCASSPRTGLGNEQFFGPGTRLTVL.

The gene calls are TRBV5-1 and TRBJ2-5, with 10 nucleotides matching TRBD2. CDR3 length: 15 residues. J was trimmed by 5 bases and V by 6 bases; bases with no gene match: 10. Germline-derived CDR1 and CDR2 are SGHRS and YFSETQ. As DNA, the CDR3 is TGCGCCAGCATGCTCGGGGCGGGACTAGCGGAGACCCAGTACTTC. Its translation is CASMLGAGLAETQYF.

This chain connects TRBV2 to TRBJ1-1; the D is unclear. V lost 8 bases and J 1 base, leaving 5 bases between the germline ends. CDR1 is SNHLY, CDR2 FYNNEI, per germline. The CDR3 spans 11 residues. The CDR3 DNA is TGTGCCAGCTCTCCGAACACTGAAGCTTTCTTT. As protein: CASSPNTEAFF.

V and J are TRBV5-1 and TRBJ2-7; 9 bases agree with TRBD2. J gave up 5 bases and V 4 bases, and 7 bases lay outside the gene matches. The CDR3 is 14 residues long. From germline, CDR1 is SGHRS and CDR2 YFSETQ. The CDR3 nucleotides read TGCGCCAGCAGCGTGGTAGCGGGAGACCACGAGCAGTACTTC. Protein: CASSVVAGDHEQYF.

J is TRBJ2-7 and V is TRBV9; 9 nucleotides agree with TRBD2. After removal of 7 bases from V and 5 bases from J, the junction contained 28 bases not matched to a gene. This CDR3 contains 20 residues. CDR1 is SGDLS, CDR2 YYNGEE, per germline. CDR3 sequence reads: CASGDGQGPLAGRGVNEQYF. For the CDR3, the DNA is TGTGCCAGCGGGGATGGGCAGGGCCCCCTAGCGGGGAGAGGAGTCAACGAGCAGTACTTC.

CDR3 nucleotides: TGCGCCAGCAGCTTGGACCCTTTGGGACTAGCGGGAGTAGGACAGTTCTTC. This gives the protein CASSLDPLGLAGVGQFF. This chain uses TRBV5-1 with TRBJ2-1; 14 bases line up with TRBD2. The junction had 12 bases not matched to a gene; V was cut back by 0 bases and J by 13 bases. The V gene's germline CDR1 is SGHRS and CDR2 YFSETQ. This CDR3 is built from 17 residues.

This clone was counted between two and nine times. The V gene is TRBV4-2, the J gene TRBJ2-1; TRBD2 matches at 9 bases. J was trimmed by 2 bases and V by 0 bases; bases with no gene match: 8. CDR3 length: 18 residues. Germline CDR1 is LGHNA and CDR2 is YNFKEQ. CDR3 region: CASSQDGGGGRAYNEQFF. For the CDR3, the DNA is TGTGCCAGCAGCCAAGATGGGGGGGGCGGGAGGGCCTACAATGAGCAGTTCTTC.

The CDR3 DNA is TGTGCCAGCAGGACAGGGGGAACTAATGAAAAACTGTTTTTT. Translation gives CASRTGGTNEKLFF. V gene TRBV28 combines with J gene TRBJ1-4; 9 positions agree with TRBD1. This CDR3 region has 14 residues. Germline CDR1 and CDR2: MDHEN and SYDVKM. Trimming took 6 bases from V and 1 from J; bases not matched to a gene: 0. Looking up the rest from reference TRBV28 and TRBJ1-4 gives the full variable domain: DVKVTQSSRYLVKRTGEKVFLECVQDMDHENMFWYRQDPGLGLRLIYFSYDVKMKEKGDIPEGYSVSREKKERFSLILESASTNQTSMYLCASRTGGTNEKLFFGSGTQLSVL.

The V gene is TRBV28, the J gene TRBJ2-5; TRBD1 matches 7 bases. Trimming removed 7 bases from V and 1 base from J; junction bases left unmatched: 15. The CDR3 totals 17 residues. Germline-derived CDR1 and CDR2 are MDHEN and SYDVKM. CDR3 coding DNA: TGTGCCAGCACCCAATCCCGGGACAGTTATTTCCAAGAGACCCAGTACTTC. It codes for CASTQSRDSYFQETQYF. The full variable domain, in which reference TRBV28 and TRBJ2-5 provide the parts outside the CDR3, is DVKVTQSSRYLVKRTGEKVFLECVQDMDHENMFWYRQDPGLGLRLIYFSYDVKMKEKGDIPEGYSVSREKKERFSLILESASTNQTSMYLCASTQSRDSYFQETQYFGPGTRLLVL.

CDR3: CASSLSKPYEQYF. The CDR3 nucleotides are TGTGCCAGCAGTTTATCGAAGCCCTACGAGCAGTACTTC. The chain links TRBV27 to TRBJ2-7; D gene unclear. The CDR3 spans 13 residues. In germline, CDR1 is MNHEY, CDR2 SMNVEV (reference sequence). V was pared by 0 bases and J by 2 bases, with 5 bases between.

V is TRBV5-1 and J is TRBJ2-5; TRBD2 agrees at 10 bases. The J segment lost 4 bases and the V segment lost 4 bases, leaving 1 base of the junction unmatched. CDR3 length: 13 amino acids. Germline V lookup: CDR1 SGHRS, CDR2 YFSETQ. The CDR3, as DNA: TGCGCCAGCAGCGCTAGCGGGGGAGAGACCCAGTACTTC. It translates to CASSASGGETQYF.

The CDR3 protein is CASTVTDTQYF. The CDR3 DNA reads TGTGCCAGCACTGTCACAGATACGCAGTATTTT. The genes are TRBV6-5 and TRBJ2-3; D is unclear. Trimming cost V 7 bases and J 2 bases, with 4 bases left between them. CDR1 is MNHEY and CDR2 is SVGAGI in the germline V gene. This CDR3 is 11 amino acids long.

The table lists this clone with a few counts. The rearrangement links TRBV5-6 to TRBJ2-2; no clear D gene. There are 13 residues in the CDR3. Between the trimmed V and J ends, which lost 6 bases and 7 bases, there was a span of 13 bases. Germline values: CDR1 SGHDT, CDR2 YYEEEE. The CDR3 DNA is TGTGCCAGCATCCGGCGGTTGGGCGGGGAGCTGTTTTTT. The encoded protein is CASIRRLGGELFF.

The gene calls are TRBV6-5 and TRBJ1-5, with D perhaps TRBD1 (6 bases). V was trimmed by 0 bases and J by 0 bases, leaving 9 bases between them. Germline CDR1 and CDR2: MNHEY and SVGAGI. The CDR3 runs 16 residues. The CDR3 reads CASSYSYRDSNQPQHF. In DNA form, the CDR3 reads TGTGCCAGCAGTTACTCGTACAGGGATAGCAATCAGCCCCAGCATTTT.

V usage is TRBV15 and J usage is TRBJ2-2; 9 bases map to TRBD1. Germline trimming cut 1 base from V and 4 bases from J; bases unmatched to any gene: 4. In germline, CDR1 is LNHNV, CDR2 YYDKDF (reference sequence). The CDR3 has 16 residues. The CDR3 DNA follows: TGTGCCACCAGCAGAGGAAGGACAGGGGCCACCGGGGAGCTGTTTTTT. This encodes CATSRGRTGATGELFF.

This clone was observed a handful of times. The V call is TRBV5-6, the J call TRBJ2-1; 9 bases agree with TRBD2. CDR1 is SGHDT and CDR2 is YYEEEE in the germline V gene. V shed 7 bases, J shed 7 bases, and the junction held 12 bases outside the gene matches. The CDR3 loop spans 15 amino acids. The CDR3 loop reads CASGPMGGRGNEQFF. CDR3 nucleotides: TGTGCCAGCGGTCCAATGGGCGGGAGGGGTAATGAGCAGTTCTTC.

The CDR3 protein is CASSGGDGTYEQYF. For the CDR3, the DNA is TGCGCCAGCAGCGGCGGGGACGGAACCTACGAGCAGTACTTC. The rearrangement joins TRBV5-1 to TRBJ2-7, with a tentative D call TRBD2 (6 bases). V lost 4 bases and J 2 bases, leaving 13 bases between the germline ends. The germline gives CDR1 SGHRS, CDR2 YFSETQ. The CDR3 sequence is 14 residues long.

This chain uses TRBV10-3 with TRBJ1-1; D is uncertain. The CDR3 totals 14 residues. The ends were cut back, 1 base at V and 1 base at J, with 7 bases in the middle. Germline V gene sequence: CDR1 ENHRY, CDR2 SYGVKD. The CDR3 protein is CAISEFNRNTEAFF. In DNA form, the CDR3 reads TGTGCCATCAGTGAGTTTAACAGGAACACTGAAGCTTTCTTT.

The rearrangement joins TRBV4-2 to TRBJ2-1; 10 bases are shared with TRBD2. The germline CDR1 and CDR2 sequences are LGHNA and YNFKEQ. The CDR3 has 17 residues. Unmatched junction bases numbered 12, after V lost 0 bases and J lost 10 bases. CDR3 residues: CASSQEGSASGSREQFF. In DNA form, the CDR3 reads TGTGCCAGCAGCCAAGAAGGATCGGCTAGCGGGAGTCGGGAGCAGTTCTTC.

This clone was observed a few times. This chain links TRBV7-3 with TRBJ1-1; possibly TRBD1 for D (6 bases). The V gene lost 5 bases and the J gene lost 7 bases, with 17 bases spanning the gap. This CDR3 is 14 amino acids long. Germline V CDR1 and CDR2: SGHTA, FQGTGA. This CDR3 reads CASSRYRDAGEAFF. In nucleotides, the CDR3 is TGTGCCAGCAGCCGCTACAGGGATGCGGGTGAAGCTTTCTTT.

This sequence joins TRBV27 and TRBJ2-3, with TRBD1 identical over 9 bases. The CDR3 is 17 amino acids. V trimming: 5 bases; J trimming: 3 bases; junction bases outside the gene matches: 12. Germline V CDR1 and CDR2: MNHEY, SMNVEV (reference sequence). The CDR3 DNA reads TGTGCCAGCAGTCGCCCCGGGACAGGGATTGGGACAGATACGCAGTATTTT. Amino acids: CASSRPGTGIGTDTQYF.

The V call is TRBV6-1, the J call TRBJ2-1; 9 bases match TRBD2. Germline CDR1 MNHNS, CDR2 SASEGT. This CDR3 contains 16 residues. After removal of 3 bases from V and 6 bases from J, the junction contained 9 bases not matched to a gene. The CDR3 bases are TGTGCCAGCAGTGAGTTTTTAGCGGGAGTTGGCAATGAGCAGTTCTTC. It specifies CASSEFLAGVGNEQFF.

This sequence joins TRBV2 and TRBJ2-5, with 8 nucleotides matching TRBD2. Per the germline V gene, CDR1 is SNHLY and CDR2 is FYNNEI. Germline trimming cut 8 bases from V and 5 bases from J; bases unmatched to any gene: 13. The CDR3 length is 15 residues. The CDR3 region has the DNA TGTGCCAGCTCACCGCGGGCTAGCGGGCTGGAGACCCAGTACTTC. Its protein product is CASSPRASGLETQYF.

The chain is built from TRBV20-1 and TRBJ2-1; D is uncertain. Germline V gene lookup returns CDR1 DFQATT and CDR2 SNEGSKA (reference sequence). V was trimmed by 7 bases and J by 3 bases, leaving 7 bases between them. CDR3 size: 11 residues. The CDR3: CSVDNYNEQFF. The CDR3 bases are TGCAGTGTCGACAACTACAATGAGCAGTTCTTC.

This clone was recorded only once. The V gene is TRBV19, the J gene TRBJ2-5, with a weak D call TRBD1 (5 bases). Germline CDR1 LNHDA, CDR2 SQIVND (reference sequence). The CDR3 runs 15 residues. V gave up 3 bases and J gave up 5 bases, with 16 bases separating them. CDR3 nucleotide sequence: TGTGCCAGTAGTATTTTGTTGGGGCAGGAGGAGACCCAGTACTTC. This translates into CASSILLGQEETQYF.

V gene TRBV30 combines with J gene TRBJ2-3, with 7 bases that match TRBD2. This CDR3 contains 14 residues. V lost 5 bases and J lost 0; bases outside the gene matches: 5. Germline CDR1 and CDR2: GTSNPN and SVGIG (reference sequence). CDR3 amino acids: CAWVLGGSTDTQYF. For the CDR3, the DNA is TGTGCCTGGGTATTGGGAGGGAGCACAGATACGCAGTATTTT.

The chain's CDR3 is CATSKAQGYEQYF. For the CDR3, the DNA is TGTGCCACCAGCAAGGCACAGGGGTACGAGCAGTACTTC. V is TRBV15 and J is TRBJ2-5; 7 nucleotides agree with TRBD1. The J call is doubtful: the DNA matches TRBJ2-7 better. CDR3 length: 13 amino acids. The germline V gene encodes CDR1 LNHNV and CDR2 YYDKDF (reference sequence).

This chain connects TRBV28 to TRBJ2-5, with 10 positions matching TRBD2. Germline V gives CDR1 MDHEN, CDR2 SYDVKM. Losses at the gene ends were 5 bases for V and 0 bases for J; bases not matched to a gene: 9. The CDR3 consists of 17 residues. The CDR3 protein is CASSQVRLAGYQETQYF. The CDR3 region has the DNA TGTGCCAGCAGTCAAGTACGACTAGCGGGTTACCAAGAGACCCAGTACTTC.

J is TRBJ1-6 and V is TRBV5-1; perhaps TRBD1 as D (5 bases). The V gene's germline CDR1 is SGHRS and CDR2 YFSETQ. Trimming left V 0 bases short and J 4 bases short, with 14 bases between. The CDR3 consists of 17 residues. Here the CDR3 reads CASSLETASEYNSPLHF. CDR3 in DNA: TGCGCCAGCAGCTTGGAGACAGCGAGCGAGTATAATTCACCCCTCCACTTT.